These 18 T cell receptor beta chains were all obtained from the same sample, sequenced in a study of T cell changes during pregnancy in multiple sclerosis. Using immunoSEQ multiplex PCR, the repertoire was profiled, and TCRdb retains in-frame clones only, with some absent. The data show 38,000 or so clones, around 91% seen once. The sequences come from CD4+ T cells from peripheral blood mononuclear cells, collected in the second trimester of pregnancy. Receptors were obtained from a female donor in good health, enrolled as a control in a pregnancy study.

The V gene is TRBV29-1, the J gene TRBJ1-1; 9 positions agree with TRBD1. The germline V gene has CDR1 SQVTM and CDR2 ANQGSEA. The CDR3 has 13 amino acids. V trimming: 5 bases; J trimming: 2 bases; junction bases outside the gene matches: 3. The CDR3 region has the DNA TGCAGCGTTACGACAGGGGGAAACACTGAAGCTTTCTTT. Translating it yields CSVTTGGNTEAFF.

This clone has only one observation. The chain carries TRBV5-5 and TRBJ1-5, with 9 bases fitting TRBD1. Germline-derived CDR1 and CDR2 are SGHKS and YYEKEE (reference sequence). J lost 5 bases, V lost 0 bases, and 3 bases had no gene match. There are 15 residues in the CDR3. DNA of the CDR3: TGTGCCAGCAGCTTGGGGGGGACAGGGCATCAGCCCCAGCATTTT. It translates to CASSLGGTGHQPQHF.

The chain has TRBV7-2 and TRBJ2-7, with 9 nucleotides matching TRBD1. The CDR3 runs 14 residues. The germline V gene encodes CDR1 SGHTA and CDR2 FQGNSA. Trimming cost V 5 bases and J 5 bases; bases outside gene matches: 7. The CDR3 nucleotides read TGTGCCAGCAGCCAGACAGGGGGATTCAACGAGCAGTACTTC. Translating it yields CASSQTGGFNEQYF.

This sequence joins TRBV7-2 and TRBJ1-2, with 8 bases aligning to TRBD1. The germline V gene encodes CDR1 SGHTA and CDR2 FQGNSA. V shed 4 bases, J shed 8 bases, and the junction held 6 bases outside the gene matches. The CDR3 runs to 13 residues. The CDR3 loop is CASSSHRGWGYTF. The CDR3 bases are TGTGCCAGCAGCTCCCACAGGGGGTGGGGCTACACCTTC.

This chain links TRBV27 with TRBJ2-1, with a tentative D call TRBD2 (7 bases). Per the germline V gene, CDR1 is MNHEY and CDR2 is SMNVEV (reference sequence). The CDR3 contains 16 residues. V shed 2 bases and J shed 0 bases, with 11 bases lying between them. CDR3 nucleotide sequence: TGTGCCAGCAGTTTAAGGGGGGGGAGCTCCTACAATGAGCAGTTCTTC. Amino acid sequence: CASSLRGGSSYNEQFF.

The genes are TRBV5-1 and TRBJ1-2, with D possibly matching TRBD1 (5 bases). V lost 3 bases, J lost 4 bases, and 10 bases lay in between. The CDR3 extends over 13 amino acids. CDR1 and CDR2 from the germline V gene are SGHRS and YFSETQ. CDR3 region: CASSSDSLYGYTF. The CDR3 DNA reads TGCGCCAGCAGCTCCGACAGCCTCTATGGCTACACCTTC. Based on the CDR3 plus reference TRBV5-1 and TRBJ1-2, the full variable domain is KAGVTQTPRYLIKTRGQQVTLSCSPISGHRSVSWYQQTPGQGLQFLFEYFSETQRNKGNFPGRFSGRQFSNSRSEMNVSTLELGDSALYLCASSSDSLYGYTFGSGTRLTVV.

V usage is TRBV6-5 and J usage is TRBJ2-7; 13 bases line up with TRBD2. Unmatched junction bases numbered 5, after V lost 5 bases and J lost 4 bases. Germline CDR1 reads MNHEY; CDR2 reads SVGAGI. CDR3 length equals 15 residues. CDR3 coding DNA: TGTGCCAGCAGTCCCCGACTAGCGGGGGGTTACGAGCAGTACTTC. Its translation is CASSPRLAGGYEQYF.

This chain links TRBV10-2 with TRBJ1-1; 10 positions match TRBD1. In germline, CDR1 is WSHSY, CDR2 SAAADI. Losses at the gene ends were 0 bases for V and 7 bases for J; bases not matched to a gene: 14. The CDR3 spans 18 residues. DNA for the CDR3: TGCGCCAGCAGTGAGTCAGGTCGCGGGGGACAGGGGACTTTTGAAGCTTTCTTT. Translated: CASSESGRGGQGTFEAFF.

Turning to this clone: One end of the junction does not line up with germline, which may come from a read error. V gene TRBV7-7 combines with J gene TRBJ2-5, with 13 nucleotides matching TRBD2. This CDR3 region has 16 residues. In germline, CDR1 is SSHAT, CDR2 FNYEAQ (reference sequence). The CDR3 nucleotides are TGTGCTAGCAGCGCTACTAGCGGGGGGGCCATAGAGACCCAGTACTTC. It yields the protein CASSATSGGAIETQYF.

The chain recombines TRBV27 with TRBJ1-5; D remains unclear. CDR1 is MNHEY and CDR2 is SMNVEV in the germline V gene (reference sequence). The V end lost 5 bases, the J end lost 1 base, and 18 bases lay between the germline ends. CDR3 length: 17 residues. CDR3 sequence (DNA): TGTGCCAGCAGTGAGCGGTCAGGTGGTACCAGCAATCAGCCCCAGCATTTT. Its protein product is CASSERSGGTSNQPQHF.

The gene calls are TRBV7-9 and TRBJ2-7, with 8 bases identical to TRBD1. Germline-derived CDR1 and CDR2 are SEHNR and FQNEAQ (reference sequence). Germline trimming cut 5 bases from V and 0 bases from J; bases unmatched to any gene: 6. There are 15 residues in the CDR3. CDR3 in amino acids: CASSPGQGGSYEQYF. The CDR3 coding sequence is TGTGCCAGCAGCCCCGGACAGGGCGGCTCCTACGAGCAGTACTTC.

This chain's CDR3 is CASSPPNRATGELFF. For the CDR3, the DNA is TGTGCCAGCTCACCACCGAACAGGGCTACCGGGGAGCTGTTTTTT. V usage is TRBV18 and J usage is TRBJ2-2; a weak D match, TRBD1 (6 bases). Germline V lookup: CDR1 KGHSH, CDR2 LQKENI. This CDR3 has 15 residues. Trimming shortened V by 0 bases and J by 5 bases, and 10 bases separated the two germline ends.

The rearrangement uses TRBV7-2 and TRBJ1-4, with 7 bases lining up with TRBD1. Trimming at V came to 3 bases and at J to 4 bases, leaving 2 bases not matched to a gene. The CDR3 extends over 14 amino acids. Germline V gene data show CDR1 as SGHTA and CDR2 as FQGNSA. The CDR3 spells CASSFRDSNEKLFF. CDR3 DNA: TGTGCCAGCAGCTTCCGGGACAGTAATGAAAAACTGTTTTTT.

The rearrangement joins TRBV27 to TRBJ2-1; 13 bases fit TRBD2. The CDR3 sequence is 16 residues long. Trimming at V came to 9 bases and at J to 3 bases, leaving 8 bases not matched to a gene. Germline CDR1 and CDR2: MNHEY and SMNVEV (reference sequence). CDR3 nucleotides: TGTGCCAGTCGCACACTAGCGGGGGGGGTCTACAATGAGCAGTTCTTC. As protein: CASRTLAGGVYNEQFF.

The J gene is TRBJ2-3, the V gene TRBV30; 9 bases are shared with TRBD1. Trimming removed 8 bases from V and 3 bases from J; junction bases left unmatched: 3. Germline CDR1 and CDR2: GTSNPN and SVGIG (reference sequence). CDR3 length: 12 amino acids. The CDR3 nucleotides read TGTGCCGGGACAGGGTTGACAGATACGCAGTATTTT. Amino acids: CAGTGLTDTQYF.

The rearrangement joins TRBV5-4 to TRBJ1-4, with TRBD1 matching 8 bases. Trimming at V came to 4 bases and at J to 10 bases, leaving 6 bases not matched to a gene. CDR1 is SGHNT, CDR2 YYREEE, per germline (reference sequence). This CDR3 comprises 13 residues. CDR3 loop: CASSAPQGGKLFF. The CDR3 DNA reads as TGTGCCAGCAGCGCACCACAGGGGGGAAAACTGTTTTTT.

The chain is built from TRBV7-6 and TRBJ1-2; TRBD1 matches 7 bases. Germline trimming cut 5 bases from V and 8 bases from J; bases unmatched to any gene: 11. Germline-derived CDR1 and CDR2 are SGHVS and FNYEAQ. The CDR3 has 14 residues. CDR3 residues: CASSPLDRVRGYTF. The CDR3 bases are TGTGCCAGCAGCCCCCTAGACAGGGTTCGGGGCTACACCTTC.

CDR3 in amino acids: CASSTTELNTEAFF. The CDR3 DNA sequence: TGTGCCAGTAGTACGACAGAATTGAACACTGAAGCTTTCTTT. The chain links TRBV19 to TRBJ1-1, with D possibly matching TRBD1 (5 bases). The V gene's germline CDR1 is LNHDA and CDR2 SQIVND (reference sequence). V lost 4 bases and J lost 0, with 9 bases in between. CDR3 length: 14 residues.